The clone carrying this TCR beta chain has at least ten counts. Indicated time point: newly diagnosed GD, antithyroid drugs for less than 3 months. PBMC RNA was the source of the TCR library. The data derive from a study of regulatory T cells in long-lasting Graves disease. Building of the TCR beta libraries involved iRepertoire HTBI primers and Arm-PCR of CDR3 regions. TCRdb used MiXCR to reprocess the multiplex PCR reads, holding one entry per CDR3 protein. Counted here are over 200,000 distinct CDR3 sequences, roughly 18% occurring once; the ten biggest clones make up roughly 23%. With 5 bases removed from V and 4 bases from J, the gap between germline ends came to 14 bases. The CDR3 totals 14 residues. Germline V gene sequence: CDR1 MNHEY, CDR2 SVGEGT.

The specimen was peripheral blood mononuclear cells (PBMCs), collected at new diagnosis, from a patient treated with antithyroid drugs. The clonotype was recovered from a female donor with Graves disease. This chain uses TRBV6-2 or TRBV6-3 with TRBJ1-2; D call uncertain. CDR3 residues: CASSEVGLAYGYTF. CDR3 DNA: TGTGCCAGCAGTGAAGTAGGACTCGCCTATGGCTACACCTTC.